This T cell receptor beta chain emerged from a study of beta chain features in type 1 diabetes. The table lists this clone with a few counts. Its antigen is undetermined. Study-wide findings and caveats: PCR might favor shorter templates, equally in patients and controls. All four CD4+ subsets from Type 1 diabetes patients carried moderately but significantly shorter TCRB CDR3s.

Reverse transcribing all isolated RNA meant expressed TCRB transcripts were sequenced. Generated by immunoSEQ multiplex PCR, the TCRdb table keeps only in-frame clones and is missing some. This table holds about 320,000 clones, about 15% found once. V was cut by 2 bases and J by 3 bases, with 11 bases left in between. This CDR3 has 14 residues. CDR1 is SGDLS and CDR2 is YYNGEE in the germline V gene. This rearrangement joins TRBV9 to TRBJ2-5, with D possibly matching TRBD1 (6 bases). Sequenced material: central memory CD4+ T cells from blood. The receptor was derived from a man aged 25 to 40 in good health. Here the CDR3 reads CASSVGTREETQYF. In DNA form, the CDR3 reads TGTGCCAGCAGCGTCGGGACAAGGGAAGAGACCCAGTACTTC.